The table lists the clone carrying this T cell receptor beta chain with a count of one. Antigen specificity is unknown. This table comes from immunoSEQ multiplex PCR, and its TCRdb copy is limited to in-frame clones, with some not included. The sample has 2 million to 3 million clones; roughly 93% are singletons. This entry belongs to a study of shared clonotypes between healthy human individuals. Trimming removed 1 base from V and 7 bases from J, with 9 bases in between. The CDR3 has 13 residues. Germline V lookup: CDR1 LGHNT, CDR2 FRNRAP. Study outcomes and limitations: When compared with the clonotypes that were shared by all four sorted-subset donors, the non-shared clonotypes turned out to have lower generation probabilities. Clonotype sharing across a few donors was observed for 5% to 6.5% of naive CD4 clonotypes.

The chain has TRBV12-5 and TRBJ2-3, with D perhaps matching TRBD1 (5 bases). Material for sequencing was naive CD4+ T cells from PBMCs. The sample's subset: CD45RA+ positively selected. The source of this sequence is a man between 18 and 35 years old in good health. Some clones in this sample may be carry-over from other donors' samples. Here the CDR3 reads CASGLEGVHTQYF. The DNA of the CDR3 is TGTGCTAGTGGTTTGGAAGGGGTCCATACGCAGTATTTT.